Following are 10 T cell receptor beta chains from one sample sequenced in a study of CD8 T cells in ankylosing spondylitis. TCRdb passed the 5' RACE reads through MiXCR, listing each CDR3 protein once. Here the sample spans more than 600,000 distinct CDR3 sequences, roughly 19% being singletons. Which antigens these TCRs recognize remains unknown. Findings and caveats of the study: Seven or eight highly homologous variants formed a TCR beta motif that appeared characteristic of ankylosing spondylitis blood.

Sequenced input: blood, either unsorted or a sorted T cell fraction (not recorded which). Source of these receptors: a male donor with ankylosing spondylitis.

The chain recombines TRBV5-1 with TRBJ2-1; TRBD1 matches 9 bases. V shed 0 bases, J shed 4 bases, and the junction held 2 bases outside the gene matches. From germline, CDR1 is SGHRS and CDR2 YFSETQ. The CDR3 runs to 15 residues. The CDR3 loop reads CASSLEGQGYNEQFF. The CDR3 region has the DNA TGCGCCAGCAGCTTGGAGGGACAGGGTTACAATGAGCAGTTCTTC.

This clonotype was observed a handful of times. V gene TRBV9 combines with J gene TRBJ2-7; 12 bases are shared with TRBD1. CDR3 length: 16 residues. CDR1 SGDLS and CDR2 YYNGEE come from the germline V gene. After removal of 3 bases from V and 4 bases from J, the junction contained 8 bases not matched to a gene. CDR3 DNA sequence: TGTGCCAGCAGCGCCCGGGACAGGGGGCTAGTGTACGAGCAGTACTTC. Residues: CASSARDRGLVYEQYF.

This clonotype was seen a handful of times. The genes are TRBV7-7 and TRBJ1-5, with 7 bases aligning to TRBD1. Trimming removed 2 bases from V and 2 bases from J; junction bases left unmatched: 6. CDR3 length: 16 residues. CDR1 and CDR2 (germline): SSHAT, FNYEAQ (reference sequence). The CDR3 here is CASSLPDRLCNQPQHF. The CDR3, as DNA: TGTGCCAGCAGCTTACCGGACAGGCTTTGCAATCAGCCCCAGCATTTT.

This clonotype appeared a few times. The chain employs TRBV11-2 and TRBJ2-1; D is ambiguous. V dropped 5 bases and J dropped 4 bases, with 18 bases sitting between them. From germline, CDR1 is SGHAT and CDR2 FQNNGV. The CDR3 is 16 amino acids. CDR3 residues: CASSSRLGPYYNEQFF. Here the CDR3 DNA reads TGTGCCAGCAGCAGCCGTCTCGGCCCGTATTACAATGAGCAGTTCTTC.

The genes are TRBV24-1 and TRBJ2-2; 14 positions match TRBD2. The CDR3 is 18 amino acids. Germline V gene lookup returns CDR1 KGHDR and CDR2 SFDVKD. Trimming took 4 bases from V and 5 from J; bases not matched to a gene: 8. The CDR3 coding sequence is TGTGCCACCAGTGAAGGACTAGCGGGAGGCTCAGGGACCGGGGAGCTGTTTTTT. Translation: CATSEGLAGGSGTGELFF.

The CDR3 nucleotides read TGTGCCAGCAGTTCCCGGGGTAGCGGGGGAAACACCGGGGAGCTGTTTTTT. Residues: CASSSRGSGGNTGELFF. The chain links TRBV6-5 to TRBJ2-2, with TRBD2 identical over 9 bases. In germline, CDR1 is MNHEY, CDR2 SVGAGI. J was trimmed by 2 bases and V by 4 bases; bases with no gene match: 8. CDR3 length equals 17 residues.

J is TRBJ2-3 and V is TRBV7-2; a weak D match, TRBD2 (5 bases). The CDR3 length is 15 residues. Germline values: CDR1 SGHTA, CDR2 FQGNSA. Trimming left V 5 bases short and J 0 bases short, with 12 bases between. The CDR3 spells CASSPSYYSTDTQYF. For the CDR3, the DNA is TGTGCCAGCAGCCCTAGCTACTATAGCACAGATACGCAGTATTTT.

The CDR3: CATSRDGDLEFF. CDR3 sequence (DNA): TGTGCCACCAGCAGAGATGGGGACCTGGAGTTCTTC. The chain recombines TRBV15 with TRBJ2-1; D is perhaps TRBD1 or TRBD2 (5 bases each). The CDR3 extends over 12 amino acids. V was cut by 0 bases and J by 14 bases, with 11 bases left in between. Germline assignment: CDR1 LNHNV and CDR2 YYDKDF (reference sequence).

DNA for the CDR3: TGTGCCAGCTCACCCAGGGACGACGGCTACGAGCAGTACTTC. It encodes CASSPRDDGYEQYF. The gene calls are TRBV18 and TRBJ2-7; D is possibly TRBD1 or TRBD2 (5 bases each). The V end was cut by 3 bases, the J end by 3 bases, with 12 bases between. This CDR3 has 14 residues. Germline V gives CDR1 KGHSH, CDR2 LQKENI.

The chain combines TRBV9 with TRBJ2-2; possibly TRBD1 for D (6 bases). Trimming took 3 bases from V and 0 from J, leaving 12 bases between them. The length of the CDR3 is 16 residues. Germline lookup yields CDR1 SGDLS and CDR2 YYNGEE. This CDR3 reads CASSAGTIANTGELFF. CDR3 nucleotides: TGTGCCAGCAGCGCCGGGACAATCGCGAACACCGGGGAGCTGTTTTTT.